The T cell receptor beta chain under discussion was sequenced for a study of T cells in Graves' hyperthyroidism and ophthalmopathy. Overall study: Specimen type is peripheral blood, collected at initial diagnosis prior to any treatment.

Researchers barred patients who had uncontrolled infection, other autoimmune disease, pregnancy or lactation. This sample holds PBMCs from under 11 ml fresh peripheral blood. The germline V gene encodes CDR1 SGHTA and CDR2 FQGNSA. The CDR3 extends over 13 amino acids. V lost 3 bases and J lost 5; bases outside the gene matches: 4. This clonotype was seen ten or more times. Its antigen is still unknown. Study-level results: Ophthalmopathy onset followed model prediction by a median about seven months.

RNA transcripts yielded amplified TCR beta CDR3 regions. The study used the HTBI primer set for a first-round RT-PCR of the TCR CDR3. TCRdb reanalysed the multiplex PCR reads using MiXCR and keeps one entry per CDR3 protein. The sample holds about 360,000 distinct CDR3 sequences; 13% are singletons and the top ten take over 8.5%. The clonotype comes from a young woman with Graves' hyperthyroidism. The rearrangement joins TRBV7-2 to TRBJ2-7; 7 bases fit TRBD1. The specimen was blood. In DNA, the CDR3 is TGTGCCAGCAGCTTCGACAGGGATAACGAGCAGTACTTC. Translation: CASSFDRDNEQYF.